This T cell receptor beta chain was recorded in a study of T-cell memory formation after mild COVID-19. Study-wide background: Clusters were largely donor specific. The study's findings and limits: The pre-infection memory compartment contained some responding clones, suggesting cross-reactive memory joined.

Per the germline V gene, CDR1 is SEHNR and CDR2 is FQNEAQ (reference sequence). This CDR3 is 15 amino acids long. V dropped 1 base and J dropped 5 bases, with 15 bases sitting between them. The TCR alpha and TCR beta cDNA libraries, bearing sample barcodes and UMIs, were generated by 5'RACE using constant-segment primers. TCRdb fed the 5' RACE reads into MiXCR, producing one record per CDR3 protein. The table includes roughly 550,000 distinct CDR3 sequences, roughly 21% detected once. Turning to this clonotype: Its antigen remains unknown.

This clonotype was sampled from an adult woman who had mild COVID-19 (a few samples of this study predate the infection). Cell type and time point are not known. The chain is built from TRBV7-9 and TRBJ2-7; a weak D match, TRBD1 (7 bases). Specimen: PBMCs or a T cell subset sorted from them (not recorded which). This chain's CDR3 is CASSLVRGQLNEQYF. For the CDR3, the DNA is TGTGCCAGCAGCTTAGTGCGGGGACAGCTCAACGAGCAGTACTTC.